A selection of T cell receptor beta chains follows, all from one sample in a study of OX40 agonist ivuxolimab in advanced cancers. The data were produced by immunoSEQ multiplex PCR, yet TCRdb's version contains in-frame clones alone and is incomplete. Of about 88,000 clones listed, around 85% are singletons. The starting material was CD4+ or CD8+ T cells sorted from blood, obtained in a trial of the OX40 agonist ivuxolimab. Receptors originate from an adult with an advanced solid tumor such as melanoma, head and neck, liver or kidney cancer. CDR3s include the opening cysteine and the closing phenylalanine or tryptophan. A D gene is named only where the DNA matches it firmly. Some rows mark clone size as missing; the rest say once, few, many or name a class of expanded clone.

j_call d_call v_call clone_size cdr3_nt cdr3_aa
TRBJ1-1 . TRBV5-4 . TGTGCCAGCAGCCCAAAAACAGGGTTTGATGGTGAAGCTTTCTTT CASSPKTGFDGEAFF
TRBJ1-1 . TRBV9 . TGTGCCAGCAGCGTAGGAATGAACACTGAAGCTTTCTTT CASSVGMNTEAFF
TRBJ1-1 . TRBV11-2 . TGTGCCAGCAGCTCCAGCGACTTAACGAACACTGAAGCTTTCTTT CASSSSDLTNTEAFF
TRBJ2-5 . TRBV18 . TGTGCCAGCTCACCACCGGGCAGACGCCAAGAGACCCAGTACTTC CASSPPGRRQETQYF
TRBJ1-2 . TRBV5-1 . TGCGCCAGCAGCATTACGGGGGTCTATGGCTACACCTTC CASSITGVYGYTF
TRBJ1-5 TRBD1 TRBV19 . TGTGCCAGTAGTATCGGGACAGGGGGTGAGCCCCAGCATTTT CASSIGTGGEPQHF
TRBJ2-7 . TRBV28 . TGTGCCAGCAAACCCGGCGGCGGGAATTTCCGGGAGCAGTACTTC CASKPGGGNFREQYF
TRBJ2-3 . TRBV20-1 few TGCAGTGTCGCGGTGGCAGATACGCAGTATTTT CSVAVADTQYF
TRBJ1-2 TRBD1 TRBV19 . TGTGCCAGTAGTATGTCTGGGACAGTGTCCTATGGCTACACCTTC CASSMSGTVSYGYTF
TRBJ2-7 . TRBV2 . TGTGCCAGCAGTGTGGCATCCTACGAGCAGTACTTC CASSVASYEQYF
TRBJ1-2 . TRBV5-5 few TGTGCCAGTCTGAACAGCCCCGCTAACTATGGCTACACCTTC CASLNSPANYGYTF
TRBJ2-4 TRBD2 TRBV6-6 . TGTGCCAGCAGGGGGGGGGACCCCCCTCAGTACTTC CASRGGDPPQYF
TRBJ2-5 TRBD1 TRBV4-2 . TGTGCCAGCAGCCCCAAGGTCCAAACCGGGACAGGAACATGGGAGACCCAGTACTTC CASSPKVQTGTGTWETQYF
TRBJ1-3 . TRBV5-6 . TGTGCCAGCAGCCGACCAACAGGTTCTTCTGGAAACACCATATATTTT CASSRPTGSSGNTIYF
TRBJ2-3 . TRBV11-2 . TGTGCCAGCAGCTTAAGGGGAATGGTCACAGATACGCAGTATTTT CASSLRGMVTDTQYF
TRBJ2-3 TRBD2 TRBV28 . TGTGCCAGCAGCGGAAGCGGGAGTGGATTTCTCGGTACGCAGTATTTT CASSGSGSGFLGTQYF
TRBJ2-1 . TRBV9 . TGTGCCAGCAGCGGGGACACCTACAATGAGCAGTTCTTC CASSGDTYNEQFF
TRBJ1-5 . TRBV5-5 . TGTGCCAGCAGCTTTCGGCCGGGGCCCGGTCCTCAGCCCCAGCATTTT CASSFRPGPGPQPQHF
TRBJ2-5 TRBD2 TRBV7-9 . TGTGCCAGCAGCTGGGGGGCTAGCGGGGGCAAAGAGACCCAGTACTTC CASSWGASGGKETQYF
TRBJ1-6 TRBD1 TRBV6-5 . TGTGCCAGCAGTTACTCGGGGACAGGGTGGAATTCACCCCTCCACTTT CASSYSGTGWNSPLHF
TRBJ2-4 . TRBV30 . TGTGCCTGGAGTACTCCCCTCTCCGCCAAAAACATTCAGTACTTC CAWSTPLSAKNIQYF
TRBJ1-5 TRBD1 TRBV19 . TGTGCCAGTACCACAATTTTCGGCAGGGGGCTTAGCAATCAGCCCCAGCATTTT CASTTIFGRGLSNQPQHF
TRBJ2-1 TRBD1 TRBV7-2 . TGTGCCAGCAGCTTCAGGGGGCTGAATGAGCAGTTCTTC CASSFRGLNEQFF
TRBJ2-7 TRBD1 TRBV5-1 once TGCGCCAGCAGCCAGAGCAGGGGGCCCGCCTACGAGCAGTACTTC CASSQSRGPAYEQYF
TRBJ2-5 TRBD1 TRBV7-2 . TGTGCCAGCAGCTTAAATACAGGGGGCGAAGAGACCCAGTACTTC CASSLNTGGEETQYF
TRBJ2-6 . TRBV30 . TGTGCCTGGAGTGTAAGAGGAGCTGGGGCCAACGTCCTGACTTTC CAWSVRGAGANVLTF
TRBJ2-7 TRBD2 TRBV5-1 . TGCGCCAGCAGCCCGGCCGGACTAGCGGGAGGAACCTACGAGCAGTACTTC CASSPAGLAGGTYEQYF
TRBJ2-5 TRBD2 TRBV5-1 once TGCGCCAGCAGCTGGACTAGCGGACAAGAGACCCAGTACTTC CASSWTSGQETQYF
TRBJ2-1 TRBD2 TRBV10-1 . TGCGCCAGCAGTGAGGGGGGTCGCCAGCGGGGCTACAATGAGCAGTTCTTC CASSEGGRQRGYNEQFF
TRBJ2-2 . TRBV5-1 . TGCGCCAGCAGCCACAGGGAGAGGGCCACCGGGGAGCTGTTTTTT CASSHRERATGELFF
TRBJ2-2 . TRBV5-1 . TGCGCCAGCAGACAAGGGCCGGTGGGCACCGGGGAGCTGTTTTTT CASRQGPVGTGELFF
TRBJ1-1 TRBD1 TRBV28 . TGTGCCAGCAGCCCTGGGACAGCTGGGAACACTGAAGCTTTCTTT CASSPGTAGNTEAFF
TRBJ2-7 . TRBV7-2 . TGTGCCAGCAGTCTCCAGGACCAACTCGGGCAGTACTTC CASSLQDQLGQYF
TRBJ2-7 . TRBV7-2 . TGTGCCAGCAGCCCGGATCAAGGTTATCGCGAGCAGTACTTC CASSPDQGYREQYF
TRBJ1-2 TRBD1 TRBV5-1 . TGCGCCAGCAGCGGGACAGACTCTAACTATGGCTACACCTTC CASSGTDSNYGYTF
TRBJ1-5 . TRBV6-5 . TGTGCCAGCAGTTACTCGATACAGGGAGATCAGCCCCAGCATTTT CASSYSIQGDQPQHF
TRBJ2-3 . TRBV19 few TGTGCCAGTAAGGAGCTGGATACGCAGTATTTT CASKELDTQYF
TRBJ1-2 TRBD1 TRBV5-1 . TGCGCCAGCAGCTTGGCTCCGGGACAGGGGAACTATGGCTACACCTTC CASSLAPGQGNYGYTF
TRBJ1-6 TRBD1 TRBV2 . TGTGCCAGCAGTGTTTTTGGACAGGGGTCCTCCCTCCACTTT CASSVFGQGSSLHF
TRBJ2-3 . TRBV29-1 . TGCAGCGTCGATCCCGGGTCCACAGATACGCAGTATTTT CSVDPGSTDTQYF
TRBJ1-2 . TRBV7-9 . TGTGCCAGCAGCTCCACCTCAGGCTACACCTTC CASSSTSGYTF
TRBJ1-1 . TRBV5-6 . TGTGCCAGCAGCCAGAAGCCCTATTTGGGTCGGTATAGGACTGAAGCTTTCTTT CASSQKPYLGRYRTEAFF
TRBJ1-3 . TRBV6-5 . TGTGCCAGCAGTACGGCTGGAAACACCATATATTTT CASSTAGNTIYF
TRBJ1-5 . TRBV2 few TGTGCCAGCAAGAGGGACGGACGCAATCAGCCCCAGCATTTT CASKRDGRNQPQHF
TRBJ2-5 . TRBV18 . TGTGCCAGCTCACCAACAGGAGGAGAGACCCAGTACTTC CASSPTGGETQYF
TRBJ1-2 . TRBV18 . TGTGCCAGCTCCCCCCCGGGGGCAGACTATGGCTACACCTTC CASSPPGADYGYTF
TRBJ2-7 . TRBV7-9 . TGTGCCAGCAGCTTAGCGTCGGCGGTGGCCTACGAGCAGTACTTC CASSLASAVAYEQYF
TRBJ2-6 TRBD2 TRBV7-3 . TGTGCCAGCAGCGACCTTACTAGCGGGGTTGCGGGGGCCAACGTCCTGACTTTC CASSDLTSGVAGANVLTF
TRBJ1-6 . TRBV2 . TGTGCCAGCAGTTCGGGGGGGCAGGGTAATTCACCCCTCCACTTT CASSSGGQGNSPLHF
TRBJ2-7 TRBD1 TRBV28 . TGTGCCAGCAGGCCCCTTGGACAGGGGGTAGGCGGCTCCTACGAGCAGTACTTC CASRPLGQGVGGSYEQYF
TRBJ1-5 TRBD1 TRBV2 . TGTGCCAGGGGGACAGGCGCGGGCAATCAGCCCCAGCATTTT CARGTGAGNQPQHF
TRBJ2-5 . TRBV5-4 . TGTGCCAGCAGCTTGATGGGGAGCTGGGAGACCCAGTACTTC CASSLMGSWETQYF
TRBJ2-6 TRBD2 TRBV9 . TGTGCCAGCAGCCCCCAGCTAGCGGGAGGGCCTGGGGCCAACGTCCTGACTTTC CASSPQLAGGPGANVLTF
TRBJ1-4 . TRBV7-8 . TGTGCCAGCAGCTTAGAGCCGGGGCGATCTGGTGAAAAACTGTTTTTT CASSLEPGRSGEKLFF